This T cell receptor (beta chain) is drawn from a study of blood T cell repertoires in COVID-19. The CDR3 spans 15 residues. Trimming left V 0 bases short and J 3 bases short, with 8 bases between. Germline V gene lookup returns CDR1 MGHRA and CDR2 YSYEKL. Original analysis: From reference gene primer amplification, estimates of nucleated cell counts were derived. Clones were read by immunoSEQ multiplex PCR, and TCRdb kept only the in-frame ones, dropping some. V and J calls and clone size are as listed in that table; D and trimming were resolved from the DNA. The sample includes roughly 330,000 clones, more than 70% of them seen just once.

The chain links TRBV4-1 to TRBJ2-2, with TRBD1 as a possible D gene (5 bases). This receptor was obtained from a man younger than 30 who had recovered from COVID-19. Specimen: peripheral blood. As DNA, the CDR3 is TGCGCCAGCAGCCAAGAAGGGGCGGACACCGGGGAGCTGTTTTTT. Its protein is CASSQEGADTGELFF.